This T cell receptor beta chain is drawn from a study of early T cells in non-severe SARS-CoV-2 infection. Each single cDNA molecule received a unique molecular identifier. TCRdb analysed the 5' RACE reads with MiXCR anew, one entry per CDR3 protein. The sample lists approximately 52,000 distinct CDR3 sequences; more than 13% were seen once. CDR1 is MNHNS, CDR2 SASEGT, per germline. Trimming took 4 bases from V and 0 from J, leaving 12 bases between them. The CDR3 length is 16 residues. This rearrangement joins TRBV6-1 to TRBJ2-2; D is unclear. This sequence was found in an adult who was a healthcare worker with PCR-confirmed SARS-CoV-2 infection or an uninfected control (not recorded which). The sequences come from whole blood, collected at baseline. CDR3 sequence reads: CASSAFQGSNTGELFF. Written as DNA, the CDR3 is TGTGCCAGCAGTGCCTTCCAAGGTTCGAACACCGGGGAGCTGTTTTTT.